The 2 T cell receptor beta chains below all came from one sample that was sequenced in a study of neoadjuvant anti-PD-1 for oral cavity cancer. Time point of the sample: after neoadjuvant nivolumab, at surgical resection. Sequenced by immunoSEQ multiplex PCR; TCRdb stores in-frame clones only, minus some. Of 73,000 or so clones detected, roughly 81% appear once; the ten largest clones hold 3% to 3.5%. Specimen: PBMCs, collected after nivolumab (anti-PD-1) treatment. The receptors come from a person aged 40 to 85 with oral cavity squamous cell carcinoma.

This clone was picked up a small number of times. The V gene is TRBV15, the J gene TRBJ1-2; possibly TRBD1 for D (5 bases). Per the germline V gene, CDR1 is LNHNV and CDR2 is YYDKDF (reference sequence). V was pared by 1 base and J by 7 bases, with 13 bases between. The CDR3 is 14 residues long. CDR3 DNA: TGTGCCACCAGCAGAGGTCAGGGATCGGCTGGCTACACCTTC. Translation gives CATSRGQGSAGYTF.

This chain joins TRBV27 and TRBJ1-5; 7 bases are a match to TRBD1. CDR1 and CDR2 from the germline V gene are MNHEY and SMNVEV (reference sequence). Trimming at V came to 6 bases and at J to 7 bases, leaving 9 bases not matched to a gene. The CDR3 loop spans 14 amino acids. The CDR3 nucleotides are TGTGCCAGCAGCATGACGGCAGGGGGACAGCCCCAGCATTTT. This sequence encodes CASSMTAGGQPQHF.